What follows are 21 T cell receptor beta chains derived from one specimen sequenced in a study of identical twins. TCRdb used MiXCR to reprocess the 5' RACE reads, holding one entry per CDR3 protein. The data show approximately 140,000 distinct CDR3 sequences, around 3.6% seen once. The sample taken for sequencing was memory T cells sorted from blood. The receptors derive from a man in his late teens or twenties in good health.

This clonotype has a count of ten or more. The rearrangement links TRBV7-3 to TRBJ2-1; 8 positions match TRBD1. From germline, CDR1 is SGHTA and CDR2 FQGTGA. V was pared by 5 bases and J by 3 bases, with 6 bases of the junction left unmatched. The CDR3 spans 15 residues. For the CDR3, the DNA is TGTGCCAGCAGCGAAGGGACAGGAAGCTACAATGAGCAGTTCTTC. Translated, it gives CASSEGTGSYNEQFF.

The V gene is TRBV7-2, the J gene TRBJ2-1; D call uncertain. Between the trimmed V and J ends, which lost 1 base and 10 bases, there was a span of 11 bases. CDR3 size: 13 residues. Per germline, CDR1 SGHTA and CDR2 FQGNSA. The CDR3, as DNA: TGTGCCAGCAGCTTAGTATGGCAAGACGAGCAGTTCTTC. Amino acid sequence: CASSLVWQDEQFF.

This clonotype was seen a handful of times. This chain connects TRBV20-1 to TRBJ2-3; D perhaps matches TRBD2 (6 bases). V dropped 1 base and J dropped 4 bases, with 15 bases sitting between them. This CDR3 comprises 15 residues. The germline gives CDR1 DFQATT, CDR2 SNEGSKA (reference sequence). The chain's CDR3 is CSARATSLNADTQYF. For the CDR3, the DNA is TGCAGTGCTAGAGCGACTAGTTTGAACGCAGATACGCAGTATTTT.

This clonotype came up many times. The rearrangement links TRBV12-3 or TRBV12-4 to TRBJ1-4; 7 positions match TRBD1. This CDR3 has 14 amino acids. V shed 6 bases and J 5 bases; nucleotides not matched to a gene: 6. The DNA of the CDR3 is TGTGCCAGCAGCCCACAGGGGCTAAATGAAAAACTGTTTTTT. Its translation: CASSPQGLNEKLFF.

V and J are TRBV11-1 and TRBJ2-6, with D possibly matching TRBD1 (5 bases). The CDR3 is 15 amino acids. CDR1 is SGHAT, CDR2 FQDESV, per germline (reference sequence). V was shortened by 6 bases and J by 2 bases, with 11 bases between the two germline ends. The CDR3 is CASRPAGPGANVLTF. In DNA, the CDR3 is TGTGCCAGCAGACCTGCAGGGCCTGGGGCCAACGTCCTGACTTTC.

This clonotype was seen at least ten times. V gene TRBV4-2 combines with J gene TRBJ2-5; D might be TRBD1 (6 bases). The V and J ends lost 1 base and 3 bases respectively, with 21 bases between them. The CDR3 runs 18 residues. Germline values: CDR1 LGHNA, CDR2 YNFKEQ. The CDR3 loop reads CASSQGDRLLKREETQYF. CDR3 DNA sequence: TGTGCCAGCAGCCAAGGCGACAGGCTTTTAAAGAGGGAAGAGACCCAGTACTTC.

This clonotype was seen at least ten times. The chain is built from TRBV7-2 and TRBJ1-2; 8 bases agree with TRBD1. Germline-derived CDR1 and CDR2 are SGHTA and FQGNSA. The CDR3 covers 14 residues. V shed 5 bases and J 2 bases; nucleotides not matched to a gene: 4. In DNA form, the CDR3 reads TGTGCCAGCAGCCAGGACAGGGCAAACTATGGCTACACCTTC. It translates to CASSQDRANYGYTF.

The chain recombines TRBV10-2 with TRBJ2-1; 12 nucleotides line up with TRBD2. V dropped 6 bases and J dropped 8; count of bases not matched to a gene: 8. CDR3 length: 15 residues. Germline lookup yields CDR1 WSHSY and CDR2 SAAADI. CDR3 residues: CASRPTSGGLDEQFF. The CDR3 DNA reads TGCGCCAGCAGACCGACTAGCGGGGGCCTCGATGAGCAGTTCTTC.

This clonotype was seen ten or more times. The CDR3 nucleotides read TGTGCCATCAGTGAGTCTGGGCCACCCCTCCACTTT. Protein sequence: CAISESGPPLHF. The chain is built from TRBV10-3 and TRBJ1-6; D is uncertain. The V gene lost 0 bases and the J gene lost 11 bases, with 5 bases spanning the gap. This CDR3 comprises 12 residues. Germline V gene sequence: CDR1 ENHRY, CDR2 SYGVKD.

This clonotype was recorded many times. The chain employs TRBV4-2 and TRBJ2-7; perhaps TRBD2 as D (5 bases). V lost 4 bases, J lost 5 bases, and 18 bases lay in between. From germline, CDR1 is LGHNA and CDR2 YNFKEQ. The CDR3 totals 15 residues. The CDR3 loop reads CASSPSAGDSHEQYF. In nucleotides, the CDR3 is TGTGCCAGCAGCCCCTCCGCGGGTGATAGCCACGAGCAGTACTTC.

This clonotype came up many times. The genes are TRBV7-6 and TRBJ2-1, with 7 bases that match TRBD1. Germline V gene data show CDR1 as SGHVS and CDR2 as FNYEAQ. This CDR3 spans 15 amino acids. The V segment lost 1 base and the J segment 2 bases; nucleotides outside the gene matches: 2. This chain's CDR3 is CASSLETGAYNEQFF. The CDR3, as DNA: TGTGCCAGCAGCTTAGAAACAGGGGCCTACAATGAGCAGTTCTTC.

This clonotype was seen at least ten times. The V call is TRBV20-1, the J call TRBJ2-5; D not resolved. The ends were cut back, 7 bases at V and 5 bases at J, with 26 bases in the middle. The CDR3 has 16 residues. CDR1 and CDR2 from the germline V gene are DFQATT and SNEGSKA (reference sequence). The DNA of the CDR3 is TGCAGTGAGATAGGAGCGCCAGCACCGGTGTGGGAGACCCAGTACTTC. Residues: CSEIGAPAPVWETQYF.

The sample holds many counts of this clonotype. The J gene is TRBJ2-5, the V gene TRBV29-1; the D is unclear. This CDR3 has 13 amino acids. Germline CDR1 and CDR2: SQVTM and ANQGSEA. With 4 bases removed from V and 5 bases from J, the gap between germline ends came to 14 bases. CDR3 sequence reads: CSVGQKLGETQYF. The CDR3 DNA reads as TGCAGCGTTGGGCAGAAGCTAGGGGAGACCCAGTACTTC. The full variable domain, rest sourced from reference TRBV29-1 and TRBJ2-5, is SAVISQKPSRDICQRGTSLTIQCQVDSQVTMMFWYRQQPGQSLTLIATANQGSEATYESGFVIDKFPISRPNLTFSTLTVSNMSPEDSSIYLCSVGQKLGETQYFGPGTRLLVL.

This clonotype was recorded at least ten times. This chain uses TRBV5-1 with TRBJ2-1; maybe TRBD2 (5 bases). This CDR3 is built from 15 residues. Germline lookup yields CDR1 SGHRS and CDR2 YFSETQ. Trimming pared 0 bases from V and 0 bases from J, leaving 7 bases between. The CDR3 DNA is TGCGCCAGCAGCTTGGATGGGAGCTCCTACAATGAGCAGTTCTTC. It translates to CASSLDGSSYNEQFF.

This clonotype was counted many times. This chain uses TRBV12-3 or TRBV12-4 with TRBJ2-3; 9 bases map to TRBD1. This CDR3 has 17 amino acids. J gave up 6 bases and V 5 bases, and 15 bases lay outside the gene matches. CDR3 region: CASSPRTGVALSDTQYF. CDR3 DNA sequence: TGTGCCAGCAGTCCCCGGACAGGGGTGGCATTGAGCGATACGCAGTATTTT.

CDR3 in amino acids: CASSFGQGLEQYV. CDR3 nucleotides: TGTGCCAGCAGTTTTGGACAGGGGCTCGAGCAGTACGTC. V usage is TRBV2 and J usage is TRBJ2-7, with TRBD1 identical over 9 bases. Germline CDR1 is SNHLY and CDR2 is FYNNEI. The trim removed 5 bases at V and 6 bases at J, leaving 5 bases unmatched. The CDR3 has 13 amino acids.

The table lists this clonotype with many counts. The chain combines TRBV18 with TRBJ2-5, with TRBD2 identical over 7 bases. From germline, CDR1 is KGHSH and CDR2 LQKENI. This CDR3 is built from 13 residues. V dropped 3 bases and J dropped 5; count of bases not matched to a gene: 3. The CDR3 DNA reads as TGTGCCAGCTCACCTTCCGGGAGGGAGACCCAGTACTTC. The encoded protein is CASSPSGRETQYF.

This clonotype was observed many times. The V and J genes are TRBV2 and TRBJ1-2; no definite D call. Germline V gene lookup returns CDR1 SNHLY and CDR2 FYNNEI. The V end was cut by 5 bases, the J end by 5 bases, with 15 bases between. The CDR3 spans 14 residues. CDR3 bases: TGTGCCAGCAGTCTCGACCGATACCTATATGGCTACACCTTC. Its translation: CASSLDRYLYGYTF.

This clonotype was seen many times. V usage is TRBV4-2 and J usage is TRBJ2-7, with 10 bases fitting TRBD2. With 1 base clipped from V and 2 bases from J, the junction kept 14 bases outside the gene matches. Germline CDR1 reads LGHNA; CDR2 reads YNFKEQ. This CDR3 is built from 19 residues. This CDR3 reads CASSQGRLAGAVKTYEQYF. The DNA of the CDR3 is TGTGCCAGCAGCCAAGGGCGACTAGCGGGTGCCGTAAAGACCTACGAGCAGTACTTC.

As for this clonotype: This may arise from a read error, as a much more abundant clone is one base away. The chain uses TRBV12-3 or TRBV12-4 and TRBJ2-7; the D is unclear. The CDR3 is 12 residues long. V gave up 5 bases and J gave up 5 bases, with 10 bases separating them. The DNA for the CDR3 is TGTGCCAGCAGTCTGGCAGGCCACGAGCAGTACTTC. Translated: CASSLAGHEQYF.

This clonotype was picked up many times. The rearrangement uses TRBV29-1 and TRBJ2-1; perhaps TRBD2 as D (7 bases). The CDR3 has 15 residues. The germline gives CDR1 SQVTM, CDR2 ANQGSEA. V dropped 7 bases and J dropped 0 bases, with 16 bases sitting between them. This CDR3 reads CSASSGTSSYNEQFF. The CDR3 DNA follows: TGCAGCGCCTCAAGCGGGACATCCTCCTACAATGAGCAGTTCTTC.